The present T cell receptor (beta chain) was sequenced within a study of quantifying T cell responses using KT2 cells (dated by TCRdb to 2017 to 2019). Broadly, across the study: RNA was DNase-treated and reverse transcribed with TCR alpha and beta constant-region primers, mostly using SuperScript III. Under optimum conditions, the T4 ligation step was estimated to exceed 10% efficiency. To prevent over-amplification, PCR2 was performed as a SYBR Green qPCR and halted at a predetermined fluorescence threshold.

Concerning this clonotype: What antigen it recognizes has not been identified. Base qualities were left out, and no much larger clone turns up one base away.

To test the sensitivity and accuracy of the pipeline, known numbers of KT2, a T cell clone whose TCR had already been sequenced, were spiked into unfractionated PBMC. A range of KT2-to-PBMC ratios was generated by mixing KT2 cells with a fixed number of PBMC. Libraries were prepared through UMI-ligation and nested PCR. T4 RNA ligase 1 was used to ligate a single-stranded oligonucleotide containing the Illumina SP2 sequence and a UMI to the 3' end of the cDNA. PCR1 ran three to four cycles (98°C 15 s, 69°C 30 s, 72°C 40 s); the beta primer was an equimolar mix of RC1.1 and RC1.2 covering TRBC1 and TRBC2. From PCR2 onward, TCR alpha and beta chains were processed separately, with sample indices and Illumina adaptors added. The UMI was composed of 12 random nucleotides, arranged as two hexamers separated by a spacer, and was positioned after an 8-base spacer. Libraries were sequenced on an Illumina MiSeq with v2 2x251 paired-end chemistry, typically 12 samples per run. To increase diversity, about 4.5-7.5% PhiX DNA was added to each sequencing library. In the paper's pipeline: The raw reads were converted into FASTQ with bcl2fastq and then demultiplexed by dual indices with Demultiplexor. V and J genes were assigned by Decombinator through tag matching that permitted a single base-pair mismatch. Using UMIs, Collapsinator corrected both sequencing errors and the frequency errors that come from PCR heterogeneity. CDR3Translator converted Decombinator identifiers to nucleotide sequence, translated to amino acids, and extracted CDR3 using C- and N-terminal motifs. A cluster of KT2 sequences that shared one unique molecular identifier was counted as a single distinct KT2 TCR. TCRdb ran its own pipeline on the public reads, namely fastp trimming at Q25 and MiXCR clone calling, and kept in-frame beta chains. Each entry is one CDR3 protein sequence, shown with its most common DNA and genes. TCRdb, not the original authors, processed these V and J calls. The sample table contains tens of thousands of distinct CDR3 sequences; only one count was recorded for about 12% of them. The ten largest clonotypes hold roughly 9.9% of the sample.

Taken from cysteine to phenylalanine, the CDR3 has 14 residues. Solely the CDR3 DNA is kept, with 42 bases framed from the first base. Germline trimming: 2 bases from V, 6 bases from J; junction bases outside gene matches: 4. For CDR1 and CDR2, the germline V gene (reference sequence) lists GTSNPN and SVGIG. The full study reports these points: The numbers of KT2 alpha and beta sequences increased linearly with the number of input KT2 cells across several orders of magnitude. No side-by-side comparison of the pipeline with other TCR sequencing techniques was included in the study. At very high KT2 spike-in numbers, detection of KT2 sequences reached saturation. KT2 sequences were detected down to the lowest spike-in tested, which was about one KT2 cell per 100,000 PBMC.

The specimen was PBMCs spiked with cells of the T cell clone KT2. The source is a human donor. The receptor chain draws on TRBV30 and TRBJ2-1, and TRBD2 matches 10 of the central bases. Here is the DNA: TGTGCCTGGAGTTTAGAGCGGGGGGGCAATGAGCAGTTCTTC. This codes for CAWSLERGGNEQFF. Full variable domain (CDR3 extended with the reference TRBV30 and TRBJ2-1 proteins): SQTIHQWPATLVQPVGSPLSLECTVEGTSNPNLYWYRQAAGRGLQLLFYSVGIGQISSEVPQNLSASRPQDRQFILSSKKLLLSDSGFYLCAWSLERGGNEQFFGPGTRLTVL.